This T cell receptor beta chain emerged from a study of blood T cell repertoires in COVID-19. For the study at large: Donors in the United States, Italy and Spain gave samples during acute or convalescent COVID-19.

Measured with immunoSEQ multiplex PCR; TCRdb has only the in-frame clones, and not every one. The table records hundreds of thousands of clones, 90% of them present only once. V shed 2 bases and J 5 bases; nucleotides not matched to a gene: 3. Per germline, CDR1 KGHSH and CDR2 LQKENI. This CDR3 spans 14 amino acids. This rearrangement joins TRBV18 to TRBJ1-2; 9 nucleotides line up with TRBD1. The clonotype comes from a woman younger than 30 with acute COVID-19. Input material: PBMCs or T cells enriched from blood (not recorded which). CDR3 loop: CASSPWTGEYGYTF. Here the CDR3 DNA reads TGTGCCAGCTCACCATGGACAGGGGAGTATGGCTACACCTTC.